This TCR beta chain was found in a study of CD8+ T cells in alopecia areata (dated by TCRdb to 2017 to 2018). For the study in its entirety: The treated patients, all with moderate-to-severe alopecia areata, were enrolled in an open-label pilot trial of oral tofacitinib given at 5 to 10 mg twice daily. Tofacitinib was given for 6 to 18 months, followed by 6 months of follow-up off drug to assess delayed response and recurrence. Disease severity in treated patients was measured with the SALT score, which quantifies the percentage of affected scalp surface area. High-throughput TCRbeta sequencing was used to examine T cell clonal expansion in alopecia areata in both the C3H/HeJ mouse model and human patients. Scalp tissue and sorted CD4+ and CD8+ peripheral blood T cells from patchy and totalis/universalis alopecia areata patients and from healthy controls were covered by human TCRbeta sequencing. Biopsies were taken from tofacitinib-treated patients at baseline and again at 4 and 24 weeks into treatment, and several of those patients also had a later scalp biopsy. Scalp clonality was compared among normal scalp (n=4), patchy alopecia areata scalp (n=8), and alopecia totalis/universalis scalp (n=8). RNA was obtained with the PAXgene miRNA kit for fixed scalp, the miRNeasy kit for PBMCs, and the RNeasy kit for mouse skin. TCRbeta CDR3 regions were amplified by immunoSEQ multiplex PCR using 35 Vbeta forward and 13 Jbeta reverse primers. General study outcomes and caveats: With tofacitinib, both scalp clonality and the number of expanded CD8+ clones among the top 100 scalp clones went down significantly. Higher clonality and more expanded CD8+ clones were observed in lesional scalp than in normal scalp, particularly in alopecia totalis/universalis, a finding suggestive of antigenic drive. Because the treated cohort was small and included a single nonresponder, larger studies are needed to assess links between baseline CD8+ expansion and response. Compared with mice, TCR sequences shared between patients were less clear, possibly partly because of HLA diversity across the patient population. During tofacitinib treatment, many expanded lesional clones remained in scalp and blood, and this persistence may partly explain relapse after treatment is stopped. Scalp TCR repertoire analysis is complicated because resident alphabeta T cells in normal human skin are also sequenced, whereas mouse skin is dominated by gammadelta T cells.

Concerning this clone: Its cognate antigen has yet to be identified. No much larger clone is present one base from it, and per-base qualities are unavailable.

The library was generated by the immunoSEQ multiplex PCR assay. To provide template for TCR sequencing, every sample had RNA extracted and reverse transcribed into cDNA. SuperScript III was used to make first-strand cDNA, primed with a 2:1 mix of oligo-dT and random hexamers. A synthetic immune receptor repertoire was used to assess amplification bias, and residual bias was removed computationally. Per the authors' processing: Raw reads were preprocessed for error removal, and CDR3 was defined according to IMGT conventions as running from the conserved cysteine to phenylalanine. Clonality was calculated as 1 minus Shannon entropy normalized by log2 of the number of productive unique TCRs. Whether scalp clones were CD4 or CD8 was inferred by matching scalp TCRbeta sequences against CD4 and CD8 repertoires sorted from blood. Drawn from immuneACCESS, this table holds only the in-frame rearrangements with V and J called that TCRdb kept. Clones are partly lost; checked studies trace under half to an unresolved V gene and leave the rest unexplained. The DNA gave D and trimming, while V, J and clone size come from that table. This sample comprises over 150,000 clones, about 60% of them detected only once. Of the sample, around 12% is held by the ten largest clones.

The sample's time point, from its label and the paper: about 5 months on oral tofacitinib. The treatment or condition label, as the study defines it: oral pan-JAK inhibitor, 5-10 mg twice daily. From alopecia areata patients, peripheral blood was collected along with lesional scalp punch biopsies. PBMCs were isolated by density centrifugation and stained for CD3, CD4 and CD8, and CD4+ and CD8+ T cells were sorted on a FACSAria. Cut back by 0 bases and 11 bases, the V and J ends lie 20 bases apart. Via the germline V gene, CDR1 is ENHRY and CDR2 SYGVKD. From cysteine to phenylalanine, the CDR3 is 16 amino acids long. Solely the CDR3 DNA is kept, with 48 bases framed from the first base.

The chain employs TRBV10-3 and TRBJ1-5, and perhaps TRBD1 as D gene, on 5 matching bases. Sample: CD8+ T cells sorted from blood, taken at week 24, from a patient treated with tofacitinib. This clonotype originated in a human donor with alopecia areata. CDR3 protein: CAISESGDGSRGAQHF. The nucleotides read TGTGCCATCAGTGAGTCGGGGGACGGCTCCCGGGGGGCCCAGCATTTT.